This TCR beta chain was captured in a study of Graves' ophthalmopathy and Graves' hyperthyroidism. Study at large: There was a collection of peripheral blood at initial diagnosis, before any treatment.

Active ophthalmopathy (CAS at least 3, NOSPECS at least 4), lasting under 3 months. The source of the PBMCs was 9.5 to 10 ml of fresh peripheral blood. Trimming removed 7 bases at V and 6 bases at J, with 18 bases between. Germline CDR1 GTSNPN, CDR2 SVGIG (reference sequence). This CDR3 is 13 amino acids long. RNA transcripts were the template, and TCR beta CDR3 regions were amplified from them. Second-round multiplex PCR came after a first-round RT-PCR that employed HTBI primers. TCRdb re-analysed the multiplex PCR reads in MiXCR, keeping a single row per CDR3 protein. The profile shows 740,000 or so distinct CDR3 sequences, roughly 41% of them singletons.

This TCR derives from an adult man with Graves' ophthalmopathy. This rearrangement joins TRBV30 to TRBJ1-1; D remains unclear. Sequencing was performed on peripheral blood. CDR3 nucleotide sequence: TGTGCCTCCGGACGGAATCTCCTACCTGAAGCTTTCTTT. Translation gives CASGRNLLPEAFF.